This is a list of T cell receptor beta chains from one sample in a study of cytomegalovirus exposure and HLA in healthy donors. Method: immunoSEQ multiplex PCR; TCRdb's copy keeps in-frame clones and lacks some. Here the sample spans about 130,000 clones, over 60% being singletons. Sample: PBMCs. These receptors came from a human donor in good health. The CDR3 runs from the conserved cysteine through the conserved F or W. Each record gives: clone size, J gene, D gene, V gene, CDR3 DNA, CDR3 protein. The D gene is left open where the match is weak. Not every row has a clone size; where given, it reads once, few, many or a size class.

. TRBJ2-3 . TRBV19 TGTGCCAGTAGTAGGCGCACAGATACGCAGTATTTT CASSRRTDTQYF
. TRBJ1-2 TRBD1 TRBV7-9 TGTGCCAGCAGCACAGGACAGGGTTTCTATGGCTACACCTTC CASSTGQGFYGYTF
. TRBJ2-5 . TRBV7-2 TGTGCCAGCAGCTTGGGATGGGGGGAACAAGAGACCCAGTACTTC CASSLGWGEQETQYF
. TRBJ1-4 . TRBV11-2 TGTGCCAGCAGCTTGAGGGCACTCGTTGCAACTAATGAAAAACTGTTTTTT CASSLRALVATNEKLFF
. TRBJ2-3 TRBD2 TRBV7-3 TGTGCCAGCAGCTTAAGGGGGACTAGAGGGGATACGCAGTATTTT CASSLRGTRGDTQYF
. TRBJ2-7 TRBD2 TRBV28 TGTGCCAGCAGTAGAGCGGGAGCGACTGCCGAGCAGTACTTC CASSRAGATAEQYF
. TRBJ2-3 . TRBV11-1 TGTGCCAGCAGCCCTTACAGGGAGTCTAGCACAGATACGCAGTATTTT CASSPYRESSTDTQYF
. TRBJ2-5 TRBD2 TRBV2 TGTGCCAGCAGGACTAGCGGGGGCCAAGAGACCCAGTACTTC CASRTSGGQETQYF
. TRBJ2-7 . TRBV19 TGTGCCAGTAGTCAGACAATTTTCCGCGAGCAGTACTTC CASSQTIFREQYF
. TRBJ2-6 . TRBV2 TGTGCCAGCAAAAACCAGGGGTTTCGCTCTGGGGCCAACGTCCTGACTTTC CASKNQGFRSGANVLTF
. TRBJ2-1 . TRBV10-3 TGTGCCATCAGTGCGCGTTCCGGGGTCCCCAGCTCCTACAATGAGCAGTTCTTC CAISARSGVPSSYNEQFF
. TRBJ1-4 . TRBV5-4 TGTGCCAGCAGCCGACAGGAGAAGGGGGAAAAACTGTTTTTT CASSRQEKGEKLFF
. TRBJ2-3 TRBD2 TRBV9 TGTGCCAGCAGCGTAGTCCCGACTAGCATTACCAGTCATGATACGCAGTATTTT CASSVVPTSITSHDTQYF
. TRBJ2-1 . TRBV9 TGTGCCAGCAGCGTCCCAGGGGCTTGGCAGTTCTTC CASSVPGAWQFF
. TRBJ1-5 . TRBV6-1 TGTGCCAGCAGTATCCGGGTGGGAGATCAGCCCCAGCATTTT CASSIRVGDQPQHF
. TRBJ1-2 TRBD1 TRBV7-9 TGTGCCAGCAGCTTAACGCAGGGGGCTATCGGCTACACCTTC CASSLTQGAIGYTF
. TRBJ2-7 TRBD1 TRBV5-4 TGTGCCAGCAGCTCGGGACAGGGAAGGGGCGAGCAGTACTTC CASSSGQGRGEQYF
. TRBJ1-6 . TRBV2 TGTGCCAGCAGCAGACAGGCTTCCTCCTATAATTCACCCCTCCACTTT CASSRQASSYNSPLHF
few TRBJ2-3 TRBD2 TRBV2 TGTGCCAGCCCAGCGGGGGCCGGCACAGATACGCAGTATTTT CASPAGAGTDTQYF
. TRBJ1-4 . TRBV5-1 TGCGCCAGCAGCTTGGAAGGGGCGCTCAGGCGTGAAAAACTGTTTTTT CASSLEGALRREKLFF
. TRBJ2-7 TRBD2 TRBV4-3 TGCGCCAGCAGCCCCTACTTCACTAGCGGGGGGGCGTACGAGCAGTACTTC CASSPYFTSGGAYEQYF
. TRBJ1-2 TRBD1 TRBV10-3 TGTGCCATCAGTGAGCCGGGACAGGGGGCCTTCAACTATGGCTACACCTTC CAISEPGQGAFNYGYTF
. TRBJ2-5 TRBD2 TRBV27 TGTGCCAGCAGTGCGGGGACTAGTTACGAGACCCAGTACTTC CASSAGTSYETQYF
. TRBJ2-7 TRBD2 TRBV10-3 TGTGCCATCAGCGGGACTAGCGGCTACGAGCAGTACTTC CAISGTSGYEQYF
. TRBJ1-5 . TRBV6-1 TGTGCCAGCAGTGGGGCAGGGGGCAATCAGCCCCAGCATTTT CASSGAGGNQPQHF
. TRBJ1-1 . TRBV7-2 TGTGCCAGCACTCTAGGGGCACCACAGGGCACAGCTTTCTTT CASTLGAPQGTAFF